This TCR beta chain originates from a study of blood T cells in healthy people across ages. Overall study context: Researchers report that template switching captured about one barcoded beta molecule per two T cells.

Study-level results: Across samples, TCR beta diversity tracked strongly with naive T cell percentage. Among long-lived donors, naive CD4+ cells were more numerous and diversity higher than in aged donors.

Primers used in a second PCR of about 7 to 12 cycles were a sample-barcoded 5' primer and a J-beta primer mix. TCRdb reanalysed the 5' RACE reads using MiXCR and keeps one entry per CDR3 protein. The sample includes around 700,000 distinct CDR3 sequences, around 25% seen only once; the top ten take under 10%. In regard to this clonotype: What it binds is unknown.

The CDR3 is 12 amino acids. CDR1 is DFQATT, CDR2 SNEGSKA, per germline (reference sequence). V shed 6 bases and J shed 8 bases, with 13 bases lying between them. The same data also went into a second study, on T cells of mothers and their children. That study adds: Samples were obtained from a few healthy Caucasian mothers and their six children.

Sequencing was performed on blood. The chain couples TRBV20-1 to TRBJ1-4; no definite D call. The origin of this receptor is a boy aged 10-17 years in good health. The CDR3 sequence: CSAPRVGEKLFF. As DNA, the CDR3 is TGCAGTGCGCCTCGGGTGGGAGAAAAACTGTTTTTT.